The sample holds one count of the clone carrying this T cell receptor beta chain. The target antigen is unknown. CDR1 is SGHDT, CDR2 YYEEEE, per germline. This CDR3 is 15 amino acids long. The trim removed 0 bases at V and 3 bases at J, leaving 4 bases unmatched. The sample originates from a study of cytomegalovirus exposure and HLA in healthy donors. Study-wide context: According to later analysis, the same platform produced the 120 or so validation and about 700 first-cohort repertoires.

Study-level findings and limits: Under in vitro conditions, three CMV-associated chains were confirmed as specific for CMV antigens. The study flagged around 150 TCR beta chains as cytomegalovirus-associated.

The protocol was immunoSEQ multiplex PCR, while the TCRdb copy is restricted to in-frame clones and leaves out a portion. The table includes tens of thousands of clones, 88% detected once. Separate from the approximately 670-subject first cohort was the roughly 120-subject validation cohort, to which the donors belonged. The chain employs TRBV5-6 and TRBJ2-7; TRBD1 matches 9 bases. The sequenced sample consisted of PBMCs. The sequence was collected from a woman in her twenties or thirties in good health and CMV-seronegative. The CDR3 bases are TGTGCCAGCAGCTTGGCGGGACAGGGTGACTACGAGCAGTACTTC. Its translation is CASSLAGQGDYEQYF.